Shown below are 15 T cell receptor beta chains from a single sample sequenced in a study of sequential checkpoint blockade in melanoma. Indicated treatment: randomized to nivolumab then ipilimumab (arm A) or the reverse (arm B). The assay was immunoSEQ multiplex PCR, and TCRdb's table has in-frame clones only and misses some. The sample lists 30,000 to 45,000 clones; about 88% were seen once. Sequenced material: CD8+ T cells sorted from blood (inferred from file names), taken from a patient given nivolumab and ipilimumab in sequence. These TCRs come from a human donor with melanoma.

The count of this clone is one. The chain links TRBV4-3 to TRBJ2-1; 10 bases align to TRBD1. The V segment lost 1 base and the J segment 7 bases; nucleotides outside the gene matches: 4. Looked up from germline, CDR1 is LGHNA and CDR2 is YSLEER. The CDR3 contains 15 residues. The DNA of the CDR3 is TGCGCCAGCAGCCAAGGATGGGACAGGGGAAATGAGCAGTTCTTC. Protein: CASSQGWDRGNEQFF.

This chain joins TRBV7-3 and TRBJ2-7; 9 bases are a match to TRBD1. The V segment lost 5 bases and the J segment 3 bases; nucleotides outside the gene matches: 2. This CDR3 is 13 amino acids long. The germline gives CDR1 SGHTA, CDR2 FQGTGA. CDR3 in amino acids: CASSPGQGYEQYF. DNA of the CDR3: TGTGCCAGCAGCCCGGGACAGGGCTACGAGCAGTACTTC. Looking up the rest from reference TRBV7-3 and TRBJ2-7 gives the full variable domain: GAGVSQTPSNKVTEKGKYVELRCDPISGHTALYWYRQSLGQGPEFLIYFQGTGAADDSGLPNDRFFAVRPEGSVSTLKIQRTERGDSAVYLCASSPGQGYEQYFGPGTRLTVT.

The chain joins TRBV25-1 to TRBJ1-2; D is unresolved. The CDR3 length is 13 residues. The germline gives CDR1 MGHDK, CDR2 SYGVNS. Trimming took off 6 bases at V and 5 bases at J, with 13 bases between the two ends. CDR3 sequence: CASSPMGGYGYTF. DNA of the CDR3: TGTGCCAGCAGCCCCATGGGAGGTTATGGCTACACCTTC.

The chain combines TRBV19 with TRBJ1-1; D may be TRBD1 (6 bases). The CDR3 is 11 amino acids. Germline V gene data show CDR1 as LNHDA and CDR2 as SQIVND (reference sequence). V lost 10 bases and J 5 bases, leaving 11 bases between the germline ends. CDR3 DNA sequence: TGTGCCACTGACAGGTGGACTGAAGCTTTCTTT. It translates to CATDRWTEAFF. Drawing the rest from reference TRBV19 and TRBJ1-1, the complete variable domain is DGGITQSPKYLFRKEGQNVTLSCEQNLNHDAMYWYRQDPGQGLRLIYYSQIVNDFQKGDIAEGYSVSREKKESFPLTVTSAQKNPTAFYLCATDRWTEAFFGQGTRLTVV.

The chain employs TRBV10-2 and TRBJ2-1; TRBD1 matches at 7 bases. CDR3 size: 17 residues. The germline CDR1 and CDR2 sequences are WSHSY and SAAADI. CDR3 in DNA: TGCGGCGTCAAGCGCTTACAGGGGTCGGGACCAAACAATGAGCAGTTCTTC. Translated, it gives CGVKRLQGSGPNNEQFF.

The chain employs TRBV7-9 and TRBJ1-1; a possible D gene is TRBD1 (6 bases). The CDR3 loop spans 17 amino acids. Germline assignment: CDR1 SEHNR and CDR2 FQNEAQ (reference sequence). V gave up 1 base and J gave up 0 bases, with 15 bases separating them. The CDR3 loop is CASSLENTGLVNTEAFF. The CDR3 coding sequence is TGTGCCAGCAGCTTAGAGAACACAGGGTTAGTGAACACTGAAGCTTTCTTT.

This clone was seen a few times. This chain joins TRBV7-6 and TRBJ1-1; D is unresolved. This CDR3 spans 13 amino acids. Germline lookup yields CDR1 SGHVS and CDR2 FNYEAQ. The V end was cut by 1 base, the J end by 1 base, with 4 bases between. For the CDR3, the DNA is TGTGCCAGCAGCTTAGATAGGAACACTGAAGCTTTCTTT. It yields the protein CASSLDRNTEAFF.

This clone was observed a single time. This chain connects TRBV28 to TRBJ2-4; maybe TRBD1 (6 bases). Trimming removed 3 bases at V and 2 bases at J, with 17 bases between. The germline gives CDR1 MDHEN, CDR2 SYDVKM. This CDR3 region has 17 residues. CDR3 loop: CASSFPTTGGPKNIQYF. The CDR3 coding sequence is TGTGCCAGCAGTTTCCCAACGACAGGAGGACCCAAAAACATTCAGTACTTC.

The chain is built from TRBV6-5 and TRBJ1-2, with D possibly TRBD1 on 6 matching bases. The CDR3 runs 15 residues. Germline V gene lookup returns CDR1 MNHEY and CDR2 SVGAGI. Trimming removed 0 bases at V and 4 bases at J, with 12 bases between. CDR3 DNA sequence: TGTGCCAGCAGTTACTCGCAGGGGAGAGGCTATGGCTACACCTTC. This translates into CASSYSQGRGYGYTF.

The chain recombines TRBV7-9 with TRBJ2-1; the D gene is possibly TRBD1 (6 bases). Germline CDR1 and CDR2: SEHNR and FQNEAQ (reference sequence). The CDR3 contains 14 residues. Deletions cut 6 bases from V and 0 bases from J, with 9 bases between. In DNA, the CDR3 is TGTGCCAGCAGTCAGGGGAGCTCCTACAATGAGCAGTTCTTC. It specifies CASSQGSSYNEQFF.

CDR3: CAISDEFSYYGYTF. Here the CDR3 DNA reads TGTGCCATCAGTGATGAGTTCTCCTACTATGGCTACACCTTC. This chain joins TRBV10-3 and TRBJ1-2, with D hard to call. Trimming cost V 3 bases and J 3 bases, with 11 bases left between them. This CDR3 comprises 14 residues. Germline V lookup: CDR1 ENHRY, CDR2 SYGVKD.

V usage is TRBV13 and J usage is TRBJ2-3; 7 positions match TRBD2. The CDR3 is 16 residues long. Germline CDR1 PRHDT, CDR2 FYEKMQ (reference sequence). V lost 3 bases, J lost 1 base, and 7 bases stayed unmatched. The CDR3 nucleotides read TGTGCCAGCAGCTTCCGGCGGGGACTACGCACAGATACGCAGTATTTT. Amino acid sequence: CASSFRRGLRTDTQYF.

The J gene is TRBJ2-2, the V gene TRBV7-3, with D hard to call. Germline CDR1 and CDR2: SGHTA and FQGTGA. CDR3 length: 14 residues. Trimming pared 0 bases from V and 6 bases from J, leaving 8 bases between. Here the CDR3 DNA reads TGTGCCAGCAGCTTAACGGAGTCTCCCGGGGAGCTGTTTTTT. Amino acids: CASSLTESPGELFF.

J is TRBJ2-1 and V is TRBV7-3, with 9 bases lining up with TRBD2. Unmatched junction bases numbered 3, after V lost 2 bases and J lost 4 bases. The germline CDR1 and CDR2 sequences are SGHTA and FQGTGA. CDR3 size: 15 residues. For the CDR3, the DNA is TGTGCCAGCAGCTTAGGGCTAGCGGGGTACAATGAGCAGTTCTTC. It encodes CASSLGLAGYNEQFF.

This rearrangement joins TRBV27 to TRBJ2-1; 8 nucleotides line up with TRBD1. Germline V lookup: CDR1 MNHEY, CDR2 SMNVEV (reference sequence). The CDR3 contains 16 residues. V lost 5 bases, J lost 6 bases, and 12 bases stayed unmatched. The CDR3 nucleotides are TGTGCCAGCAGTGCCCCAGGGGGCGCGGCGAGCAATGAGCAGTTCTTC. Protein: CASSAPGGAASNEQFF.